The 2 T cell receptor beta chains below all came from one sample that was sequenced in a study of CD8 T cells in ankylosing spondylitis. Study-wide results and caveats: Typical of ankylosing spondylitis blood, it appeared, was a TCR beta motif of 7 or 8 highly homologous variants.

The antigens for these receptors are not known. Using its own MiXCR run on the 5' RACE reads, TCRdb lists one record per CDR3 protein. The sample carries around 440,000 distinct CDR3 sequences, roughly 17% recorded once. The sequencing input was blood, either unsorted or a sorted T cell fraction (not recorded which). Receptor source: a male donor with ankylosing spondylitis.

V usage is TRBV20-1 and J usage is TRBJ1-5; 9 nucleotides agree with TRBD1. The CDR3 runs to 18 residues. Germline V lookup: CDR1 DFQATT, CDR2 SNEGSKA (reference sequence). V lost 3 bases and J lost 0; bases outside the gene matches: 12. CDR3 sequence (DNA): TGCAGTGCTAGGAGGGCCGGGACAGGGATCAATAGCAATCAGCCCCAGCATTTT. Protein sequence: CSARRAGTGINSNQPQHF.

This clonotype occurred a few times. The rearrangement joins TRBV5-1 to TRBJ2-1, with 7 bases lining up with TRBD2. Germline values: CDR1 SGHRS, CDR2 YFSETQ. With V trimmed by 4 bases and J by 8 bases, 6 bases remained unmatched. This CDR3 is 13 amino acids long. CDR3 DNA: TGCGCCAGCAGCCAAACTAGCGCCCATGAGCAGTTCTTC. Protein: CASSQTSAHEQFF.